A selection of T cell receptor beta chains follows, all from one sample in a study of cytomegalovirus exposure and HLA in healthy donors. The data were produced by immunoSEQ multiplex PCR, yet TCRdb's version contains in-frame clones alone and is incomplete. The sample consists of about 130,000 clones, around 80% of them appearing once. Sequenced: PBMCs. The receptors were gathered from a man aged 25 to 45 in good health and CMV-seronegative. Both conserved end residues are part of each CDR3. Each record gives: clone size, J gene, D gene, V gene, CDR3 DNA, CDR3 protein. The D gene is left open where the match is weak. Not all rows give a size; the values are once, few, many and, for expanded clones, a class.

size: NA; J: TRBJ2-5; D: TRBD2; V: TRBV30; DNA: TGTGCCTGGAGAGGACGGGGGGTGGAGACCCAGTACTTC; CDR3: CAWRGRGVETQYF
size: NA; J: TRBJ1-5; D: TRBD1; V: TRBV7-2; DNA: TGTGCCGGCAGCCTTACAGGGGGTAGTCAGCCCCAGCATTTT; CDR3: CAGSLTGGSQPQHF
size: NA; J: TRBJ2-1; D: NA; V: TRBV29-1; DNA: TGCAGCGTTTCAAAGCTAGCTCAAAACAATGAGCAGTTCTTC; CDR3: CSVSKLAQNNEQFF
size: NA; J: TRBJ1-2; D: TRBD1; V: TRBV28; DNA: TGTGCCAGCAGTCTCCCGGGACAGACTAACTATGGCTACACCTTC; CDR3: CASSLPGQTNYGYTF
size: NA; J: TRBJ1-1; D: NA; V: TRBV28; DNA: TGTGCCAGCAGTCATATTCTCCCCCGGGGCACTGAAGCTTTCTTT; CDR3: CASSHILPRGTEAFF
size: NA; J: TRBJ2-5; D: TRBD2; V: TRBV6-5; DNA: TGTGCCAGCAGTGGGGGACTAGCGGGGCAAGAGACCCAGTACTTC; CDR3: CASSGGLAGQETQYF
size: NA; J: TRBJ1-2; D: TRBD1; V: TRBV10-3; DNA: TGTGCCATCAGTTCCGGGACAGATAACTATGGCTACACCTTC; CDR3: CAISSGTDNYGYTF
size: NA; J: TRBJ2-7; D: TRBD1; V: TRBV14; DNA: TGTGCCAGCAGCCGAGAATATTCGGGACAGAGCTCCTACGAGCAGTACTTC; CDR3: CASSREYSGQSSYEQYF
size: NA; J: TRBJ2-1; D: TRBD2; V: TRBV18; DNA: TGTGCCAGCTCACCGACTAGCGGGAACAATGAGCAGTTCTTC; CDR3: CASSPTSGNNEQFF
size: NA; J: TRBJ1-2; D: TRBD1; V: TRBV11-2; DNA: TGTGCCAGCATCATGGGACAGGGATCCCCATTGGGGTATGGCTACACCTTC; CDR3: CASIMGQGSPLGYGYTF
size: NA; J: TRBJ1-2; D: TRBD1; V: TRBV7-2; DNA: TGTGCCAGCAGCCTGGACAGGGTCTTCTATGGCTACACCTTC; CDR3: CASSLDRVFYGYTF
size: NA; J: TRBJ2-1; D: NA; V: TRBV5-1; DNA: TGCGCCAGCAGCTCTCCGAACAACTACAATGAGCAGTTCTTC; CDR3: CASSSPNNYNEQFF
size: few; J: TRBJ2-6; D: NA; V: TRBV19; DNA: TGTGCCAGTAGTATAGATACGGGGGTAGCTGGGGCCAACGTCCTGACTTTC; CDR3: CASSIDTGVAGANVLTF
size: few; J: TRBJ2-3; D: TRBD2; V: TRBV10-3; DNA: TGTGCCATCAGATTAGCGGGAAACACAGATACGCAGTATTTT; CDR3: CAIRLAGNTDTQYF
size: NA; J: TRBJ2-5; D: NA; V: TRBV5-1; DNA: TGCGCCAGCAGCTTAAACCTGGGACTTCAAGAGACCCAGTACTTC; CDR3: CASSLNLGLQETQYF
size: few; J: TRBJ1-1; D: NA; V: TRBV7-9; DNA: TGTGCCAGCAGCCCCTATTTGTTAGCTTTCTTT; CDR3: CASSPYLLAFF